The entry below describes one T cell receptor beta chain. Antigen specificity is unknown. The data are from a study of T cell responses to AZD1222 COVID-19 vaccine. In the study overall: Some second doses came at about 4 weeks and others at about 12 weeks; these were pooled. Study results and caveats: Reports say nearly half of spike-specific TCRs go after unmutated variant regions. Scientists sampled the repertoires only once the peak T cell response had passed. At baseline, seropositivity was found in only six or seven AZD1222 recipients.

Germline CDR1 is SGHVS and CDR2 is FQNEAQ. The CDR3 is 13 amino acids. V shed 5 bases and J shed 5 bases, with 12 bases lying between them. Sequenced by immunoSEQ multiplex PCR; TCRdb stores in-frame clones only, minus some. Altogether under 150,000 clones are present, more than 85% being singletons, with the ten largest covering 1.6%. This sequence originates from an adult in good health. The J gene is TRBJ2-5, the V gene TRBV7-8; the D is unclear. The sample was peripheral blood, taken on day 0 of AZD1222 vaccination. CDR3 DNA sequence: TGTGCCAGCAGCCCCGAGGTGGGTGAGACCCAGTACTTC. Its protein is CASSPEVGETQYF.